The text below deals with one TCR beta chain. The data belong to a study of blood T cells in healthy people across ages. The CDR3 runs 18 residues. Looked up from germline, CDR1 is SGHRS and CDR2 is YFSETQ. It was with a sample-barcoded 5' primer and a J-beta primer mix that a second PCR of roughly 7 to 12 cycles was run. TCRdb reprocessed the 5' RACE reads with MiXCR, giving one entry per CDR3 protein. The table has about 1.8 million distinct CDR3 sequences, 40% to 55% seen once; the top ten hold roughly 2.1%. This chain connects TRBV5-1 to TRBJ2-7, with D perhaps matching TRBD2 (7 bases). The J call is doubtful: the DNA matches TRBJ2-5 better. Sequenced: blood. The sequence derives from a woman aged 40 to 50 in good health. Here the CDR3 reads CASSLRVGGPKRQETQYF. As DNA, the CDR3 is TGCGCCAGCAGCTTGCGTGTCGGGGGGCCTAAGAGACAAGAGACCCAGTACTTC.